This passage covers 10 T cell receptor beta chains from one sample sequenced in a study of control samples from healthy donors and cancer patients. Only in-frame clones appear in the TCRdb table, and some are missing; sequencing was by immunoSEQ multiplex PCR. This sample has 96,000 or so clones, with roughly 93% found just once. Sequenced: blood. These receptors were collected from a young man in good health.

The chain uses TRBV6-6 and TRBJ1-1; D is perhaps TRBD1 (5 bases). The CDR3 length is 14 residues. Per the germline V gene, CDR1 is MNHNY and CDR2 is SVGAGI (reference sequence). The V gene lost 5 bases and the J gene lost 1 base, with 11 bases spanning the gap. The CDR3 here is CASSRGDGNTEAFF. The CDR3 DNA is TGTGCCAGCAGTCGGGGCGATGGGAACACTGAAGCTTTCTTT.

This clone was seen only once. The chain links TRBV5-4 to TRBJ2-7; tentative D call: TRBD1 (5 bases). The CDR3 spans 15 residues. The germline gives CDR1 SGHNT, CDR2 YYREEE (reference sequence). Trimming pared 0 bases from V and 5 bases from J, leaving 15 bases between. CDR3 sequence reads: CASSLEEGAPNEQYF. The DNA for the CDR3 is TGTGCCAGCAGCTTGGAAGAAGGGGCCCCCAACGAGCAGTACTTC.

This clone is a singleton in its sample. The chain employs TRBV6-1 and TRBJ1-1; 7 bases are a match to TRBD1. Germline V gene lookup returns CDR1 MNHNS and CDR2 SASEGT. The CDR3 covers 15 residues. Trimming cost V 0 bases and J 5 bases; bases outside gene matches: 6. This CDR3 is CASSEAFRGGTEAFF. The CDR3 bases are TGTGCCAGCAGTGAAGCGTTCAGGGGGGGAACTGAAGCTTTCTTT.

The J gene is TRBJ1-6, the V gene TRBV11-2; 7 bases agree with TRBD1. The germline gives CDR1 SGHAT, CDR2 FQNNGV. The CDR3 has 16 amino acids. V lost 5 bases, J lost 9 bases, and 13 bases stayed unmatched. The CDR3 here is CASSPIRQGGRSPLHF. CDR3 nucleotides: TGTGCCAGCAGCCCAATCCGACAGGGTGGACGTTCACCCCTCCACTTT.

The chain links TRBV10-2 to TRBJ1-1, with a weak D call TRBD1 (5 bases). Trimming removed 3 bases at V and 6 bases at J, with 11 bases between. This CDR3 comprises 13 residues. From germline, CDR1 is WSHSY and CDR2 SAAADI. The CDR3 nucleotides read TGCGCCAGCAGTGACCGGAGGGGACCTGAAGCTTTCTTT. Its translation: CASSDRRGPEAFF.

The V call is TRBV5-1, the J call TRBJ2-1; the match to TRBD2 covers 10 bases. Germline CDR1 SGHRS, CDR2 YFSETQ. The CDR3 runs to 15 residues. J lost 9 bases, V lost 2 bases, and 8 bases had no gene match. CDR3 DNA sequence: TGCGCCAGCAGCTTAGTCCTAGCGGGAGTTCTTGAGCAGTTCTTC. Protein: CASSLVLAGVLEQFF. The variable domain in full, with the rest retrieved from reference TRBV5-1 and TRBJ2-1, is KAGVTQTPRYLIKTRGQQVTLSCSPISGHRSVSWYQQTPGQGLQFLFEYFSETQRNKGNFPGRFSGRQFSNSRSEMNVSTLELGDSALYLCASSLVLAGVLEQFFGPGTRLTVL.

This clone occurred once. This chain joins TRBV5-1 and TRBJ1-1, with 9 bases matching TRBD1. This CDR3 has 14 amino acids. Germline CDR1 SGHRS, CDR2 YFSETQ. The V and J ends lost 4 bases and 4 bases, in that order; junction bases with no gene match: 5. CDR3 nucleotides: TGCGCCAGCAGCCCACAGGGGGCGCCCACTGAAGCTTTCTTT. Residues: CASSPQGAPTEAFF.

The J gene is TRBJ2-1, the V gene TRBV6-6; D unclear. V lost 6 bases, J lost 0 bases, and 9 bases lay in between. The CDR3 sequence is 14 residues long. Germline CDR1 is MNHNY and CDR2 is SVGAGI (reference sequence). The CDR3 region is CASSRPNSYNEQFF. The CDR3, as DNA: TGTGCCAGCAGCCGACCGAACTCCTACAATGAGCAGTTCTTC.

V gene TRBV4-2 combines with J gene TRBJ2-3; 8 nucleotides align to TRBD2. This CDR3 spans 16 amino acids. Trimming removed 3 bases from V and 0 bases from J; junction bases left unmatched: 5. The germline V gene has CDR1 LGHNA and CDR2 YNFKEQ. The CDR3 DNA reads TGTGCCAGCAGCCACACAGCGGGGGATAGCACAGATACGCAGTATTTT. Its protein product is CASSHTAGDSTDTQYF.

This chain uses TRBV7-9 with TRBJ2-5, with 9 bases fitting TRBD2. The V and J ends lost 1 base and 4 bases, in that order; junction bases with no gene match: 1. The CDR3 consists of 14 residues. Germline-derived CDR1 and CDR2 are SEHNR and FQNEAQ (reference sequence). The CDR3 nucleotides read TGTGCCAGCAGCTTAGAGGGACTAGCAGAGACCCAGTACTTC. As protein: CASSLEGLAETQYF.